The next 20 T cell receptor beta chains were all read from a single sample in a study of blood T cell repertoires in COVID-19. Produced via immunoSEQ multiplex PCR; TCRdb's table is partial and in-frame only. This sample has hundreds of thousands of clones; 70% to 85% occur once, and the top ten carry under 2%. Source material: peripheral blood. The receptors stem from a woman older than 75 with acute or convalescent COVID-19.

The chain links TRBV7-9 to TRBJ1-4; a weak D match, TRBD1 (5 bases). Trimming took off 5 bases at V and 1 base at J, with 11 bases between the two ends. The CDR3 contains 15 residues. Germline V gene lookup returns CDR1 SEHNR and CDR2 FQNEAQ (reference sequence). The CDR3 DNA sequence: TGTGCCAGCAGCCGACAAAGGGGAACTAATGAAAAACTGTTTTTT. Translating gives CASSRQRGTNEKLFF.

This clone was counted between two and nine times. The V and J genes are TRBV6-5 and TRBJ1-2, with D hard to call. The length of the CDR3 is 14 residues. From germline, CDR1 is MNHEY and CDR2 SVGAGI. The germline V and J ends were trimmed by 3 bases and 2 bases, with 10 bases remaining between them. The CDR3 nucleotides read TGTGCCAGCAGTTATCAGGCCAGGAACTATGGCTACACCTTC. Protein product: CASSYQARNYGYTF.

This clone is a singleton in its sample. This rearrangement joins TRBV9 to TRBJ2-1; the match to TRBD2 covers 7 bases. CDR3 length: 15 residues. V lost 3 bases to trimming and J lost 0 bases; unmatched junction nucleotides: 3. The germline CDR1 and CDR2 sequences are SGDLS and YYNGEE. The CDR3 DNA is TGTGCCAGCAGCGCCGTAGCGGGCTCCTACAATGAGCAGTTCTTC. Protein: CASSAVAGSYNEQFF.

The chain couples TRBV18 to TRBJ2-1; 15 bases map to TRBD2. Germline trimming cut 0 bases from V and 9 bases from J; bases unmatched to any gene: 3. The CDR3 runs 16 residues. In germline, CDR1 is KGHSH, CDR2 LQKENI. The DNA for the CDR3 is TGTGCCAGCTCACCACCGGGACTAGCGGGGGGTGCTGAGCAGTTCTTC. It translates to CASSPPGLAGGAEQFF.

The chain recombines TRBV9 with TRBJ2-2, with 11 bases identical to TRBD2. Germline values: CDR1 SGDLS, CDR2 YYNGEE. J gave up 6 bases and V 0 bases, and 4 bases lay outside the gene matches. The CDR3 sequence is 16 residues long. The CDR3 loop is CASSVGTSGSPGELFF. Here the CDR3 DNA reads TGTGCCAGCAGCGTAGGGACTAGCGGGTCTCCCGGGGAGCTGTTTTTT.

CDR3 DNA sequence: TGTGCCAGCAGCCAAGGTAGTGAGCAGTTCTTC. It encodes CASSQGSEQFF. The J gene is TRBJ2-1, the V gene TRBV4-2; D gene ambiguous. Trimming removed 1 base at V and 9 bases at J, with 4 bases between. This CDR3 has 11 amino acids. From germline, CDR1 is LGHNA and CDR2 YNFKEQ.

This clone has a single count. The chain employs TRBV3-1 (or the pseudogene TRBV3-2) and TRBJ2-1; 7 bases fit TRBD1. Trimming cost V 4 bases and J 0 bases; bases outside gene matches: 6. This CDR3 spans 16 amino acids. Germline CDR1 LGHDT, CDR2 YNNKEL (reference sequence). CDR3 loop: CASSPGGQSSYNEQFF. The CDR3 DNA reads TGTGCCAGCAGCCCTGGGGGACAGAGCTCCTACAATGAGCAGTTCTTC.

The chain uses TRBV19 and TRBJ2-4; 14 nucleotides agree with TRBD2. The J segment lost 3 bases and the V segment lost 4 bases, leaving 8 bases of the junction unmatched. This CDR3 is 18 amino acids long. Germline loops: CDR1 LNHDA, CDR2 SQIVND (reference sequence). The CDR3 DNA sequence: TGTGCCAGTAGTACCCGGACTAGCGGGAGGCCTAACAAAAACATTCAGTACTTC. Its translation: CASSTRTSGRPNKNIQYF. The full variable domain, completed using reference TRBV19 and TRBJ2-4, is DGGITQSPKYLFRKEGQNVTLSCEQNLNHDAMYWYRQDPGQGLRLIYYSQIVNDFQKGDIAEGYSVSREKKESFPLTVTSAQKNPTAFYLCASSTRTSGRPNKNIQYFGAGTRLSVL.

The chain is built from TRBV19 and TRBJ2-7, with D possibly TRBD1 on 6 matching bases. Per germline, CDR1 LNHDA and CDR2 SQIVND (reference sequence). V shed 5 bases and J shed 3 bases, with 11 bases lying between them. This CDR3 region has 13 residues. As DNA, the CDR3 is TGTGCCAGTAGTGACAGGCGCCTCTACGAGCAGTACTTC. This codes for CASSDRRLYEQYF. Combining the CDR3 with reference TRBV19 and TRBJ2-7 gives the whole variable domain DGGITQSPKYLFRKEGQNVTLSCEQNLNHDAMYWYRQDPGQGLRLIYYSQIVNDFQKGDIAEGYSVSREKKESFPLTVTSAQKNPTAFYLCASSDRRLYEQYFGPGTRLTVT.

This chain connects TRBV10-3 to TRBJ2-2, with D maybe TRBD2 (5 bases). The CDR3 totals 15 residues. Germline V CDR1 and CDR2: ENHRY, SYGVKD. V was trimmed by 3 bases and J by 4 bases, leaving 12 bases between them. The CDR3 DNA follows: TGTGCCATCAGTGAAGCGGCCCCGAGCACCGGGGAGCTGTTTTTT. Encoded protein: CAISEAAPSTGELFF.

The chain carries TRBV9 and TRBJ2-7; no firm D call. Trimming took 4 bases from V and 2 from J, leaving 19 bases between them. CDR3 length: 16 amino acids. CDR1 and CDR2 from the germline V gene are SGDLS and YYNGEE. The CDR3 loop reads CASSMGRQQIPYEQYF. Here the CDR3 DNA reads TGTGCCAGCAGCATGGGTCGGCAACAGATACCCTACGAGCAGTACTTC.

J is TRBJ1-2 and V is TRBV5-6; tentative D call: TRBD1 (6 bases). CDR1 SGHDT and CDR2 YYEEEE come from the germline V gene. Trimming took off 4 bases at V and 3 bases at J, with 10 bases between the two ends. The CDR3 covers 13 residues. The CDR3 spells CASSQGSDYGYTF. CDR3 nucleotide sequence: TGTGCCAGCAGCCAGGGGAGTGACTATGGCTACACCTTC.

In this sample, this clone turned up a few times. The chain combines TRBV18 with TRBJ1-3; tentative D call: TRBD1 (5 bases). The V end lost 3 bases, the J end lost 0 bases, and 9 bases lay between the germline ends. The germline gives CDR1 KGHSH, CDR2 LQKENI. This CDR3 spans 15 amino acids. The CDR3: CASSPGRNSGNTIYF. As DNA, the CDR3 is TGTGCCAGCTCACCGGGGCGTAACTCTGGAAACACCATATATTTT.

V is TRBV19 and J is TRBJ2-1, with D maybe TRBD2 (6 bases). V was trimmed by 4 bases and J by 3 bases, leaving 19 bases between them. The CDR3 consists of 17 residues. Germline V gives CDR1 LNHDA, CDR2 SQIVND (reference sequence). This CDR3 reads CASSKRERDSLYNEQFF. CDR3 nucleotides: TGTGCCAGTAGTAAGAGGGAGAGGGACTCCCTCTACAATGAGCAGTTCTTC.

The chain has TRBV10-3 and TRBJ1-4, with a weak D call TRBD1 (5 bases). Germline CDR1 ENHRY, CDR2 SYGVKD. Deletions cut 6 bases from V and 0 bases from J, with 8 bases between. CDR3 length: 14 amino acids. This CDR3 reads CAISPQATNEKLFF. CDR3 nucleotide sequence: TGTGCCATCAGCCCACAGGCAACTAATGAAAAACTGTTTTTT.

The chain recombines TRBV5-1 with TRBJ1-6, with 8 bases lining up with TRBD1. The CDR3 is made up of 15 amino acids. In germline, CDR1 is SGHRS, CDR2 YFSETQ. V dropped 3 bases and J dropped 7; count of bases not matched to a gene: 6. CDR3 sequence: CASSSVTGDNSPLHF. In nucleotides, the CDR3 is TGCGCCAGCAGCTCTGTGACAGGGGACAATTCACCCCTCCACTTT.

The rearrangement joins TRBV6-5 to TRBJ2-1; 8 bases fit TRBD2. J lost 8 bases, V lost 3 bases, and 12 bases had no gene match. The CDR3 has 16 amino acids. Germline assignment: CDR1 MNHEY and CDR2 SVGAGI. The CDR3 DNA is TGTGCCAGCAGTTATCTAGGAATAGCGGGGAATTATGAGCAGTTCTTC. This gives the protein CASSYLGIAGNYEQFF.

The chain combines TRBV19 with TRBJ1-1; possibly TRBD1 for D (5 bases). The CDR3 has 13 residues. Germline lookup yields CDR1 LNHDA and CDR2 SQIVND (reference sequence). Deletions cut 9 bases from V and 1 base from J, with 12 bases between. The CDR3 region has the DNA TGTGCCAGCGGGGGAGGACGGAACACTGAAGCTTTCTTT. Amino acid sequence: CASGGGRNTEAFF.

V and J are TRBV7-3 and TRBJ2-2; TRBD1 agrees at 10 bases. V was clipped by 2 bases and J by 6 bases; unmatched bases: 6. CDR3 size: 16 residues. Germline V gene sequence: CDR1 SGHTA, CDR2 FQGTGA. Here the CDR3 DNA reads TGTGCCAGCAGCTTATTGCCCGGGACAGGGGCCGGGGAGCTGTTTTTT. This sequence encodes CASSLLPGTGAGELFF.

This chain uses TRBV27 with TRBJ2-1, with 7 bases aligning to TRBD2. The CDR3 runs 14 residues. With V trimmed by 6 bases and J by 2 bases, 4 bases remained unmatched. CDR1 is MNHEY, CDR2 SMNVEV, per germline (reference sequence). The CDR3 spells CASSTGTTYNEQFF. The DNA of the CDR3 is TGTGCCAGCAGCACCGGGACTACCTACAATGAGCAGTTCTTC.